This T cell receptor (beta chain) is from a study of graft-versus-host responses after intestinal transplantation. Overall study context: The whole recipient group had anti-thymocyte globulin induction followed by tacrolimus and steroids for roughly three years. Findings and limits, study-wide: Declines in HvG clones occurring early post-transplant were associated with peak circulating GvH clone levels. Some GvH clones appeared in ileal mucosa or blood before recipient bone marrow. Within allografts, high graft-versus-host to host-versus-graft clonal ratios were seen among patients with graft-donor T cell macrochimerism.

The CDR3 is 15 residues long. The J segment lost 6 bases and the V segment lost 3 bases, leaving 7 bases of the junction unmatched. Germline assignment: CDR1 MNHEY and CDR2 SVGAGI. This clone showed up just once. Its antigen remains unidentified. Assay used: immunoSEQ multiplex PCR; TCRdb lists only in-frame clones, some missing. Among 45,000 to 60,000 clones, around 96% were seen once, and the ten largest hold approximately 0.21%. This sequence was found in a human donor who was the organ donor for an intestinal transplant. The sequencing used unstimulated CD8+ T cells sorted from spleen or lymph node cells, collected before transplant. The chain employs TRBV6-5 and TRBJ2-3; 9 bases line up with TRBD1. This CDR3 is CASSYSGQGLDTQYF. CDR3 coding DNA: TGTGCCAGCAGTTATTCCGGACAGGGGTTGGATACGCAGTATTTT.